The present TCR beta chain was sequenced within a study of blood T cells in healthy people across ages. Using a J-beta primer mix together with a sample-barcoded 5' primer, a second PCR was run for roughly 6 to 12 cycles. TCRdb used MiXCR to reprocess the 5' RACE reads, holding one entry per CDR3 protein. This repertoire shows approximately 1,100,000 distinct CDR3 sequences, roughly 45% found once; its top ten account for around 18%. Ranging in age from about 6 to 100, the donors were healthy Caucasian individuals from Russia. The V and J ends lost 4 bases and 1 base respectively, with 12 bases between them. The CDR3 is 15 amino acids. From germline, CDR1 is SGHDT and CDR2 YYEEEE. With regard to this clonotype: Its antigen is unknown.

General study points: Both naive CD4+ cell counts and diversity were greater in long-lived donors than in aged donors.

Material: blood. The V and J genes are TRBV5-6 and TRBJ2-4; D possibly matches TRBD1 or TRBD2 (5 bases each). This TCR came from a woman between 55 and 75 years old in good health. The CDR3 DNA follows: TGTGCCAGCAGCCGTCTGGGGGAGGCCAAAAACATTCAGTACTTC. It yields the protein CASSRLGEAKNIQYF.